This T cell receptor beta chain was observed in a study of T cell responses to AZD1222 COVID-19 vaccine. CDR3 length equals 16 residues. V lost 3 bases and J lost 4, with 19 bases in between. Germline CDR1 is SGHNT and CDR2 is YYREEE (reference sequence). Produced via immunoSEQ multiplex PCR; TCRdb's table is partial and in-frame only. This sample has some 130,000 clones; more than 85% occur once, and the top ten carry 3% to 3.5%. This TCR came from an adult in good health. The rearrangement joins TRBV5-4 to TRBJ1-2, with D tentatively TRBD1 (6 bases). The source was peripheral blood, collected on day 0 of AZD1222 vaccination. The CDR3 loop reads CASSSMGQGGLYGYTF. The CDR3 bases are TGTGCCAGCAGCTCGATGGGACAAGGGGGTCTCTATGGCTACACCTTC.